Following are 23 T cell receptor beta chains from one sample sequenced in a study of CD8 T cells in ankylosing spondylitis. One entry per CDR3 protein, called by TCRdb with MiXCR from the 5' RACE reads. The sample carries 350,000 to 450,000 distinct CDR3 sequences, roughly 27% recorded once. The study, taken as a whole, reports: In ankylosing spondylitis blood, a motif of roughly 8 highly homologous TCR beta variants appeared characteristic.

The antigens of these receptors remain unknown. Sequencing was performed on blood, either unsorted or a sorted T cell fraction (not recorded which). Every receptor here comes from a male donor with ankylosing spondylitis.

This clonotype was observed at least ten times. The CDR3 loop is CSARTPLAGGGEYF. DNA for the CDR3: TGCAGTGCTAGAACCCCGCTAGCGGGAGGTGGGGAGTATTTT. The rearrangement links TRBV20-1 to TRBJ2-3; 11 nucleotides line up with TRBD2. The CDR3 runs 14 residues. V lost 2 bases and J lost 13; bases outside the gene matches: 11. Per the germline V gene, CDR1 is DFQATT and CDR2 is SNEGSKA (reference sequence).

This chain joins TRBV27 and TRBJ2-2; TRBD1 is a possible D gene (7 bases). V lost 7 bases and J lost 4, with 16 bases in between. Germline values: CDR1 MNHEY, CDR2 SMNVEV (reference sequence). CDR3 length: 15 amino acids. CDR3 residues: CASKWTGGSTGELFF. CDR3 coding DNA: TGTGCCAGCAAGTGGACAGGAGGGTCCACCGGGGAGCTGTTTTTT.

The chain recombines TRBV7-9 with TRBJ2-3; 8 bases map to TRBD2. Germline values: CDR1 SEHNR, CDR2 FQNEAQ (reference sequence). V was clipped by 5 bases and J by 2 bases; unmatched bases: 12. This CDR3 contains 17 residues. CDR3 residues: CASSATTGGPITDTQYF. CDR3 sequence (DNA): TGTGCCAGCAGCGCCACTACGGGAGGGCCTATCACAGATACGCAGTATTTT. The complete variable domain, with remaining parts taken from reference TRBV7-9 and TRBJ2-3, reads DTGVSQNPRHKITKRGQNVTFRCDPISEHNRLYWYRQTLGQGPEFLTYFQNEAQLEKSRLLSDRFSAERPKGSFSTLEIQRTEQGDSAMYLCASSATTGGPITDTQYFGPGTRLTVL.

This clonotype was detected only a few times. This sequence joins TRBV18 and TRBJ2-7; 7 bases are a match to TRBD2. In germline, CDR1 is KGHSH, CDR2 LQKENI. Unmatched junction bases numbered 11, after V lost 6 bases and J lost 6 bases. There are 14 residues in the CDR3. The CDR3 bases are TGTGCCAGCTCCACCTCTAGCGGCGCCTCCGAGCAGTACGTC. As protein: CASSTSSGASEQYV.

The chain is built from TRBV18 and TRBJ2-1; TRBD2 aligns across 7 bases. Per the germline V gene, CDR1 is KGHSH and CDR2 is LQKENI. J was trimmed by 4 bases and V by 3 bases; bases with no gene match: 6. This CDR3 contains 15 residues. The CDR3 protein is CASSPVTSDYNEQFF. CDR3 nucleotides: TGTGCCAGCTCACCCGTAACTAGCGATTACAATGAGCAGTTCTTC.

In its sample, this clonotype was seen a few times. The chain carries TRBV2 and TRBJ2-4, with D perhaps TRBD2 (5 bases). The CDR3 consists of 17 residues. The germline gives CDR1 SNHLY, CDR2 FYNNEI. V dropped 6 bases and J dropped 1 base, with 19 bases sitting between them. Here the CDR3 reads CASRNSGSKRAKNIQYF. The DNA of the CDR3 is TGTGCCAGCAGGAACTCGGGTAGCAAGCGGGCCAAAAACATTCAGTACTTC.

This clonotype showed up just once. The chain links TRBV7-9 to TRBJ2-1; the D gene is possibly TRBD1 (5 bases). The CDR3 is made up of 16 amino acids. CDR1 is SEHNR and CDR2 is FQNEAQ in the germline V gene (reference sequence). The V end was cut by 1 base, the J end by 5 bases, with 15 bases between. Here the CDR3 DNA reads TGTGCCAGCAGCTTAGATGTGACAGCAGCCGACAATGAGCAGTTCTTC. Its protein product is CASSLDVTAADNEQFF. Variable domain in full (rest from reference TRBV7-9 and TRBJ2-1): DTGVSQNPRHKITKRGQNVTFRCDPISEHNRLYWYRQTLGQGPEFLTYFQNEAQLEKSRLLSDRFSAERPKGSFSTLEIQRTEQGDSAMYLCASSLDVTAADNEQFFGPGTRLTVL.

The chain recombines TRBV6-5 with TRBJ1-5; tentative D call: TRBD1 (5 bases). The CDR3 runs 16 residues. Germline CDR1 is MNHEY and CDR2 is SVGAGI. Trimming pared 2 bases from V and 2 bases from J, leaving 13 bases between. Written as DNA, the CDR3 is TGTGCCAGCAGTTACCTAGGCAGGGAGGGCAATCAGCCCCAGCATTTT. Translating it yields CASSYLGREGNQPQHF.

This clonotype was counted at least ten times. The DNA for the CDR3 is TGTGCCATTAAGCTAGCGGCGAACACCGGGGAGCTGTTTTTT. It specifies CAIKLAANTGELFF. V usage is TRBV10-3 and J usage is TRBJ2-2; 7 nucleotides align to TRBD2. The V gene end was trimmed by 9 bases and the J gene end by 0 bases; junction bases not matched to a gene: 4. The germline V gene has CDR1 ENHRY and CDR2 SYGVKD. The CDR3 is 14 amino acids.

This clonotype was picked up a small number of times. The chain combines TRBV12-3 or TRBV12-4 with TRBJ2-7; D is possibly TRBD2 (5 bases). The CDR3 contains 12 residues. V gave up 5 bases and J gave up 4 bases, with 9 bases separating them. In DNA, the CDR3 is TGTGCCAGCAGTGGGAGCACTTACGAGCAGTACTTC. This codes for CASSGSTYEQYF.

The CDR3 reads CASSVGVAGTNTEAFF. CDR3 in DNA: TGTGCCAGCAGCGTAGGGGTGGCAGGGACGAACACTGAAGCTTTCTTT. The chain has TRBV9 and TRBJ1-1; D might be TRBD1 (5 bases). CDR1 and CDR2 (germline): SGDLS, YYNGEE. Trimming shortened V by 0 bases and J by 1 base, and 13 bases separated the two germline ends. This CDR3 contains 16 residues.

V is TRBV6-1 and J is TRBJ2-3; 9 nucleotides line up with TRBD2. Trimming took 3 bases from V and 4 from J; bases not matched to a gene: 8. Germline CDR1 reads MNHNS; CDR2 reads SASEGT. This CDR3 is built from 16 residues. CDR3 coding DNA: TGTGCCAGCAGTGACCGTGGGCGGGGGGGGTCAGATACGCAGTATTTT. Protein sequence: CASSDRGRGGSDTQYF.

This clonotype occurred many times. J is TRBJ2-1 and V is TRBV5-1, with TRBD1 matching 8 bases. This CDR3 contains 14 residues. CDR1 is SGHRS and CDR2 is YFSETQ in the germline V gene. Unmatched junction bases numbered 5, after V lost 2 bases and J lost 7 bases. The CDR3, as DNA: TGCGCCAGCAGCTTCCGGACAGGGAATAATGAGCAGTTCTTC. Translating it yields CASSFRTGNNEQFF.

Here the CDR3 reads CAIRMTGDVETQYF. Here the CDR3 DNA reads TGTGCCATCAGGATGACAGGGGACGTAGAGACCCAGTACTTC. The rearrangement uses TRBV10-3 and TRBJ2-5, with 8 positions matching TRBD1. Germline lookup yields CDR1 ENHRY and CDR2 SYGVKD. Trimming removed 6 bases from V and 4 bases from J; junction bases left unmatched: 7. This CDR3 is built from 14 residues.

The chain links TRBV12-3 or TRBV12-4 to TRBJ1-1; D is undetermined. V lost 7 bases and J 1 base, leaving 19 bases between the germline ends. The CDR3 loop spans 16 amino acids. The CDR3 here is CASTLWDFVTNTEAFF. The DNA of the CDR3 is TGTGCCAGCACCTTGTGGGATTTCGTAACGAACACTGAAGCTTTCTTT.

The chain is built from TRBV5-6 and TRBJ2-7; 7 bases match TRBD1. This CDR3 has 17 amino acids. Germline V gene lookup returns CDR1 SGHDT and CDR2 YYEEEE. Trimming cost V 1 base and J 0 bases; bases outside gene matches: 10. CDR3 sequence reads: CASSLSGDSGSSYEQYF. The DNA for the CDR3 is TGTGCCAGCAGCTTGTCAGGGGACAGCGGATCCTCCTACGAGCAGTACTTC.

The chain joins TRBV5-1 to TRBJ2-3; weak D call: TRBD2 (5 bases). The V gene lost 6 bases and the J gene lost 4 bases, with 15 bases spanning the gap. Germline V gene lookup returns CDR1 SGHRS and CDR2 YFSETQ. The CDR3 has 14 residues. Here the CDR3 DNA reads TGCGCCAGCACAGCAACTAGTTCAGCAGATACGCAGTATTTT. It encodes CASTATSSADTQYF.

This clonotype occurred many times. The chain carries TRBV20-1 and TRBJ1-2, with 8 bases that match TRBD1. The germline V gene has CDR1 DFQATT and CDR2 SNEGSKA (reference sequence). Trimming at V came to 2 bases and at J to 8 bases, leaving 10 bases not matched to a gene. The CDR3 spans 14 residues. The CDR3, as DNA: TGCAGTGCTAGACGCGGACAGGGTACGGAGGGCTACACCTTC. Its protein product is CSARRGQGTEGYTF.

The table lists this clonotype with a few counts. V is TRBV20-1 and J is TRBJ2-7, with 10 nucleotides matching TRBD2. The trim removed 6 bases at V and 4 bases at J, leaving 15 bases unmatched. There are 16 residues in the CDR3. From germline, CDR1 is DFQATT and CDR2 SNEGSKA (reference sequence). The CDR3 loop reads CSANDQSSGSLYEQYV. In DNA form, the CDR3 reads TGCAGTGCCAACGACCAATCTAGCGGGAGTTTATACGAGCAGTACGTC.

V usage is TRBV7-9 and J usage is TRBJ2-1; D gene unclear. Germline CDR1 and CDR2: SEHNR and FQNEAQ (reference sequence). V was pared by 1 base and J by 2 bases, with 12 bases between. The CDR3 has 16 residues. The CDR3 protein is CASSLGLGPTYNEQFF. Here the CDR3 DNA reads TGTGCCAGCAGCTTAGGTCTGGGCCCTACCTACAATGAGCAGTTCTTC. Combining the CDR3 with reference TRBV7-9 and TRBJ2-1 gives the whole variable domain DTGVSQNPRHKITKRGQNVTFRCDPISEHNRLYWYRQTLGQGPEFLTYFQNEAQLEKSRLLSDRFSAERPKGSFSTLEIQRTEQGDSAMYLCASSLGLGPTYNEQFFGPGTRLTVL.

CDR3 residues: CASSPPGQGRGKDGELFF. The DNA for the CDR3 is TGTGCCAGCAGCCCCCCCGGACAGGGGAGAGGAAAAGACGGGGAGCTGTTTTTT. The chain has TRBV4-2 and TRBJ2-2; TRBD1 matches 9 bases. The CDR3 has 18 amino acids. The germline V gene has CDR1 LGHNA and CDR2 YNFKEQ. V lost 4 bases, J lost 7 bases, and 16 bases stayed unmatched.

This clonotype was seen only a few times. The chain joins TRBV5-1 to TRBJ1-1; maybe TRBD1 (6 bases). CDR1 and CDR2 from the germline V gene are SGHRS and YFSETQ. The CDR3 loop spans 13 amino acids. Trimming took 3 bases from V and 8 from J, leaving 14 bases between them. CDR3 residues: CASSSNRGAEAFF. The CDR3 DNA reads TGCGCCAGCAGCTCGAACCGGGGGGCGGAAGCTTTCTTT.

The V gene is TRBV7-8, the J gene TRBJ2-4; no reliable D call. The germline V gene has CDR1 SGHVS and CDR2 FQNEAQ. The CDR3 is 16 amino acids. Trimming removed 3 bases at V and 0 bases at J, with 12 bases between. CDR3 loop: CASSLDLLLAKNIQYF. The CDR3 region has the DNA TGTGCCAGCAGCTTGGACCTTCTACTAGCCAAAAACATTCAGTACTTC.